The sequence of this TCR beta chain was determined in a study of blood T cell repertoires in COVID-19 (dated by TCRdb to about 2020). At the level of the whole study: Samples from collaborators originated in the United States, Italy and Spain and spanned both the acute and convalescent phases of COVID-19. Samples came from the ongoing ImmuneRACE study (first 160 participants) plus 1,254 subjects from 6 global collaborators. Where HLA class I and class II types were available, the types were taken from metadata supplied by the sample provider, not from assay-based typing. The repertoires were released in a freely available public database meant as a resource for research on the immune response to SARS-CoV-2. Subjects who had been exposed to COVID-19, were actively infected with it, or had recovered from it provided the deeply sampled blood TCRbeta repertoires that made up the dataset. A de-identified subject ID, COVID-19 status, age in years and sex were almost always included in the sample metadata. The material from the prospective study consisted of cDNA or gDNA derived from T cells, B-cell-depleted T cells, or PBMCs. Overall results and qualifications from the work: The amount of clinical and demographic metadata varied by source and participant and was provided uncurated.

Participants in the prospective study were aged about 18 to 100 years, lived in under 30 United States geographic areas, and enrolled through a virtual design. Cohort assignment in the prospective study relied on participant-reported clinical history from a screening survey and a study questionnaire. ImmuneRACE Cohort 3 recovered participants were defined by two consecutive negative NP/OP PCR tests, healthcare professional clearance, or symptom resolution. In the prospective study, whole blood, serum and a nasopharyngeal or oropharyngeal swab were collected from each participant by mobile phlebotomists. Participants in the prospective study had the option to provide additional blood draws and questionnaires over a roughly two-month period. Blood samples from the prospective study were shipped frozen or at room temperature prior to DNA extraction. The germline V gene specifies SQVTM as CDR1 and ANQGSEA as CDR2. At the junction V is shortened by 6 bases and J by 2 bases, with 17 bases in between. Counted from cysteine to phenylalanine, this CDR3 has 15 amino acids. The CDR3 DNA has 45 bases and is translated from base 1.

TCRbeta CDR3 regions were amplified from genomic DNA by means of the immunoSEQ Assay, a bias-controlled multiplex PCR. For the original study's pipeline: The number of nucleated cells in each sample was estimated by amplification of reference gene primers within the assay. To quantify the absolute abundance of each unique TCRbeta CDR3 rearrangement, sequence reads were collapsed and filtered. For each sample, productive Simpson clonality was calculated as the square root of Simpson's diversity index across productive rearrangements. The immuneACCESS repertoire file appears here via TCRdb, limited to in-frame rearrangements. These files lack a portion of the clones; in checked studies, under half of the deficit traces to unresolved V genes, and the cause of the others is not known. V and J calls and clone size come straight from that table; D and trimming were deduced from the DNA. Across this sample there are about 250,000 clones, with just over 85% seen only once. Around 1.7% of the sample is in the top ten clones.

A remark on this clone: Its cognate antigen has yet to be identified. Base quality data are lacking; no much larger clone is found one base away.

The chain couples TRBV29-1 to TRBJ2-1; D gene: possibly TRBD1, on 6 matching bases. This clonotype was obtained from a man aged 35 to 55 who had recovered from COVID-19. The sequenced sample was PBMCs or T cells enriched from blood (not recorded which). The CDR3 in this case is CSVPSRGRTYNEQFF. The sequenced DNA: TGCAGCGTCCCTTCCAGGGGAAGGACCTACAATGAGCAGTTCTTC.